Below are 24 T cell receptor beta chains sequenced from a single sample in a study of cytomegalovirus exposure and HLA in healthy donors. The PCR ran on 60 Vbeta and 13 Jbeta primers. TCRdb keeps only in-frame clones here, not all; method: immunoSEQ multiplex PCR. Among 150,000 to 200,000 clones, 68% were seen once, and the ten largest hold 2.5% to 3%. The specimen was PBMCs. These receptors were collected from a woman aged 40 to 55 in good health and CMV-seropositive.

The J gene is TRBJ1-4, the V gene TRBV5-6; tentative D call: TRBD1 (6 bases). The CDR3 has 15 residues. Per germline, CDR1 SGHDT and CDR2 YYEEEE. V was cut by 4 bases and J by 4 bases, with 14 bases left in between. The CDR3 spells CASSTLTGDNEKLFF. The CDR3 DNA reads TGTGCCAGCAGCACCTTGACAGGCGATAATGAAAAACTGTTTTTT.

The V and J genes are TRBV4-1 and TRBJ2-5, with a possible D match to TRBD2 (5 bases). Germline lookup yields CDR1 MGHRA and CDR2 YSYEKL. V lost 0 bases and J 2 bases, leaving 10 bases between the germline ends. The CDR3 contains 15 residues. CDR3 sequence reads: CASSQEPRGQETQYF. The DNA for the CDR3 is TGCGCCAGCAGCCAAGAACCCCGGGGACAAGAGACCCAGTACTTC.

This chain joins TRBV7-9 and TRBJ1-1; D is undetermined. The CDR3 extends over 13 amino acids. Per germline, CDR1 SEHNR and CDR2 FQNEAQ (reference sequence). V dropped 6 bases and J dropped 0 bases, with 8 bases sitting between them. CDR3 loop: CASRFTVNTEAFF. The CDR3 bases are TGTGCCAGCAGGTTCACGGTGAACACTGAAGCTTTCTTT.

The gene calls are TRBV7-6 and TRBJ2-2; TRBD1 matches 11 bases. The CDR3 spans 15 residues. The J segment lost 4 bases and the V segment lost 7 bases, leaving 5 bases of the junction unmatched. CDR1 is SGHVS, CDR2 FNYEAQ, per germline. The CDR3 nucleotides are TGTGCCAGCACCGGGACAGGGGGTGGCACCGGGGAGCTGTTTTTT. This sequence encodes CASTGTGGGTGELFF.

In DNA, the CDR3 is TGTGCCAGCAGCTTGGAGGCGGGCAACTATGGCTACACCTTC. It specifies CASSLEAGNYGYTF. The V gene is TRBV5-5, the J gene TRBJ1-2; D gene uncertain. Germline-derived CDR1 and CDR2 are SGHKS and YYEKEE (reference sequence). CDR3 length equals 14 residues. Trimming removed 0 bases from V and 2 bases from J, with 8 bases in between.

As to this clone: The junction departs from the called germline gene at one end, perhaps through a read error. The chain joins TRBV6-4 to TRBJ1-5; D gene uncertain. This CDR3 is 13 amino acids long. Germline CDR1 and CDR2: MRHNA and SNTAGT. The CDR3 is CASSERGGQPQNF. DNA for the CDR3: TGTGCCAGCAGTGAGAGAGGTGGTCAGCCCCAGAATTTT.

Only one count was recorded for this clone. V is TRBV21-1 and J is TRBJ1-2; the table's TRBD1 call for D was not verified on the DNA. TRBV21-1 is classified as a pseudogene. The CDR3 length is 13 residues. The CDR3 reads CASSTKSGYGYTF. The CDR3 DNA sequence: TGTGCCAGCAGCACTAAATCAGGGTATGGCTACACCTTC.

The CDR3: CASSFYRNTEAFF. In DNA, the CDR3 is TGTGCCAGTAGTTTTTACAGGAACACTGAAGCTTTCTTT. The chain carries TRBV19 and TRBJ1-1; D remains unclear. The germline V gene encodes CDR1 LNHDA and CDR2 SQIVND (reference sequence). V was shortened by 5 bases and J by 1 base, with 8 bases between the two germline ends. The CDR3 extends over 13 amino acids. Full variable domain (outside the CDR3, taken from reference TRBV19 and TRBJ1-1): DGGITQSPKYLFRKEGQNVTLSCEQNLNHDAMYWYRQDPGQGLRLIYYSQIVNDFQKGDIAEGYSVSREKKESFPLTVTSAQKNPTAFYLCASSFYRNTEAFFGQGTRLTVV.

The rearrangement joins TRBV28 to TRBJ2-1; TRBD1 aligns across 7 bases. V dropped 6 bases and J dropped 4; count of bases not matched to a gene: 12. The germline V gene encodes CDR1 MDHEN and CDR2 SYDVKM. The CDR3 totals 16 residues. The CDR3 coding sequence is TGTGCCAGCAGCCCACCCCGACAGGGATTTTACAATGAGCAGTTCTTC. Encoded protein: CASSPPRQGFYNEQFF.

The J gene is TRBJ1-1, the V gene TRBV6-6; 7 nucleotides align to TRBD1. The V segment lost 5 bases and the J segment 1 base; nucleotides outside the gene matches: 7. The CDR3 is 15 amino acids. Germline V lookup: CDR1 MNHNY, CDR2 SVGAGI (reference sequence). The CDR3 here is CASSVPQGPNTEAFF. The CDR3, as DNA: TGTGCCAGCAGTGTCCCACAGGGGCCGAACACTGAAGCTTTCTTT.

The J gene is TRBJ2-3, the V gene TRBV5-4; TRBD2 might be the D (5 bases). Germline values: CDR1 SGHNT, CDR2 YYREEE (reference sequence). With 0 bases removed from V and 5 bases from J, the gap between germline ends came to 10 bases. This CDR3 region has 14 residues. CDR3 protein: CASSLGSGGDTQYF. The CDR3, as DNA: TGTGCCAGCAGCTTGGGGAGCGGAGGAGATACGCAGTATTTT.

The chain is built from TRBV29-1 and TRBJ2-1; 7 bases line up with TRBD2. In germline, CDR1 is SQVTM, CDR2 ANQGSEA. J gave up 2 bases and V 7 bases, and 8 bases lay outside the gene matches. The CDR3 consists of 14 residues. CDR3 sequence: CSAAFSGTYNEQFF. The CDR3 DNA is TGCAGCGCAGCCTTCAGCGGGACCTACAATGAGCAGTTCTTC.

The chain carries TRBV28 and TRBJ1-4; 7 bases line up with TRBD1. Germline V lookup: CDR1 MDHEN, CDR2 SYDVKM. The CDR3 runs to 13 residues. Losses at the gene ends were 5 bases for V and 9 bases for J; bases not matched to a gene: 6. This CDR3 is CASSQGQVQKLFF. The CDR3 DNA reads TGTGCCAGCAGTCAAGGACAGGTACAAAAACTGTTTTTT.

This clone was seen a handful of times. CDR3 nucleotide sequence: TGTGCCAGCAGCTTTCCTAGGGGGGGACAGGAATACACTGAAGCTTTCTTT. Its translation: CASSFPRGGQEYTEAFF. The chain recombines TRBV7-9 with TRBJ1-1; TRBD1 matches 8 bases. Germline V lookup: CDR1 SEHNR, CDR2 FQNEAQ (reference sequence). Trimming at V came to 3 bases and at J to 3 bases, leaving 12 bases not matched to a gene. This CDR3 has 17 residues.

The V call is TRBV7-6, the J call TRBJ2-2; D uncertain. From germline, CDR1 is SGHVS and CDR2 FNYEAQ. This CDR3 contains 12 residues. Between the trimmed V and J ends, which lost 5 bases and 5 bases, there was a span of 6 bases. The CDR3: CASSPHTGELFF. CDR3 bases: TGTGCCAGCAGCCCCCATACCGGGGAGCTGTTTTTT.

The chain uses TRBV19 and TRBJ2-3, with 8 bases identical to TRBD2. Germline V CDR1 and CDR2: LNHDA, SQIVND (reference sequence). The CDR3 runs to 15 residues. Trimming removed 6 bases from V and 5 bases from J; junction bases left unmatched: 10. CDR3 nucleotides: TGTGCCAGTAGCACCAGACTAGCGCTCCTAGATACGCAGTATTTT. Residues: CASSTRLALLDTQYF.

This clone was counted only a few times. CDR3 in amino acids: CASSLREAKNIQYF. The CDR3 DNA reads TGTGCCAGCAGTTTACGAGAAGCCAAAAACATTCAGTACTTC. The chain uses TRBV28 and TRBJ2-4, with D unclear. The V end lost 2 bases, the J end lost 0 bases, and 5 bases lay between the germline ends. The CDR3 has 14 amino acids. Per the germline V gene, CDR1 is MDHEN and CDR2 is SYDVKM.

The CDR3 loop reads CASSWTGGAGETQYF. CDR3 in DNA: TGTGCCAGCAGCTGGACCGGGGGGGCCGGTGAGACCCAGTACTTC. The chain uses TRBV11-2 and TRBJ2-5, with 8 bases identical to TRBD2. The CDR3 totals 15 residues. With 4 bases clipped from V and 5 bases from J, the junction kept 9 bases outside the gene matches. The germline gives CDR1 SGHAT, CDR2 FQNNGV.

The gene calls are TRBV6-4 and TRBJ2-5; tentative D call: TRBD2 (5 bases). The V end was cut by 2 bases, the J end by 7 bases, with 11 bases between. The CDR3 loop spans 13 amino acids. Germline assignment: CDR1 MRHNA and CDR2 SNTAGT. The CDR3 protein is CASSDGLGGTQYF. The CDR3 DNA reads TGTGCCAGCAGTGACGGGCTAGGAGGGACCCAGTACTTC.

Concerning this clone itself: An end of the junction differs from the germline gene, which may be a read error. This chain connects TRBV7-2 to TRBJ2-1, with D maybe TRBD1 (6 bases). The germline gives CDR1 SGHTA, CDR2 FQGNSA. The CDR3 runs to 14 residues. CDR3 protein: CASSLRQGNNGQFF. The CDR3 DNA reads TGTGCCAGCAGCTTAAGGCAGGGGAACAATGGGCAGTTCTTC.

The chain combines TRBV10-3 with TRBJ1-1; D unresolved. Germline V lookup: CDR1 ENHRY, CDR2 SYGVKD. The V and J ends lost 4 bases and 4 bases respectively, with 13 bases between them. The CDR3 extends over 14 amino acids. The CDR3 here is CAISGVSGSTEAFF. The CDR3 nucleotides are TGTGCCATCAGTGGGGTCAGCGGGAGCACTGAAGCTTTCTTT.

This clone was recorded a few times. The chain recombines TRBV6-5 with TRBJ2-7, with 11 bases identical to TRBD2. CDR1 is MNHEY, CDR2 SVGAGI, per germline. The V segment lost 5 bases and the J segment 4 bases; nucleotides outside the gene matches: 7. The CDR3 length is 15 residues. CDR3 coding DNA: TGTGCCAGCAGTCATAGCGGGAGGGTAATATACGAGCAGTACTTC. It specifies CASSHSGRVIYEQYF.

The chain couples TRBV7-6 to TRBJ1-6; D might be TRBD1 (5 bases). Trimming removed 1 base at V and 10 bases at J, with 11 bases between. Germline assignment: CDR1 SGHVS and CDR2 FNYEAQ. This CDR3 region has 14 residues. CDR3 protein: CASSLGRGGSPLHF. CDR3 in DNA: TGTGCCAGCAGCTTAGGAAGGGGTGGATCACCCCTCCACTTT.

This clone was counted between two and nine times. V and J are TRBV4-2 and TRBJ2-7, with D tentatively TRBD1 (6 bases). Per germline, CDR1 LGHNA and CDR2 YNFKEQ. Trimming took 2 bases from V and 6 from J, leaving 17 bases between them. CDR3 length equals 15 residues. CDR3 nucleotide sequence: TGTGCCAGCAGCCAAACCTGGGCCAGGGGCGGCGAGCAGTACTTC. Translating gives CASSQTWARGGEQYF.